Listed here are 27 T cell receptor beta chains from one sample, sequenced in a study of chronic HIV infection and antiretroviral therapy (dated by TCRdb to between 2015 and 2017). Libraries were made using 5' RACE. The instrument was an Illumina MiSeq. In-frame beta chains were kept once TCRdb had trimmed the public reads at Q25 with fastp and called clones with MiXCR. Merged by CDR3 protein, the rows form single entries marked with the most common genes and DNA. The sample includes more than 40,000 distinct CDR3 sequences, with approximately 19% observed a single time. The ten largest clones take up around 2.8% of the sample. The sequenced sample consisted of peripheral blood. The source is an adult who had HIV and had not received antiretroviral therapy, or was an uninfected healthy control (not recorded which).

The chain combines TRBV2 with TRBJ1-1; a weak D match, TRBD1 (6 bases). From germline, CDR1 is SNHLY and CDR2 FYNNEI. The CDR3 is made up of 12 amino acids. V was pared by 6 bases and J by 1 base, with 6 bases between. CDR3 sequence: CASRGQNTEAFF. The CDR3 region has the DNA TGTGCCAGCAGGGGACAGAACACTGAAGCTTTCTTT. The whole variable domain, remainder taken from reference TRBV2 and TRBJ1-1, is EPEVTQTPSHQVTQMGQEVILRCVPISNHLYFYWYRQILGQKVEFLVSFYNNEISEKSEIFDDQFSVERPDGSNFTLKIRSTKLEDSAMYFCASRGQNTEAFFGQGTRLTVV.

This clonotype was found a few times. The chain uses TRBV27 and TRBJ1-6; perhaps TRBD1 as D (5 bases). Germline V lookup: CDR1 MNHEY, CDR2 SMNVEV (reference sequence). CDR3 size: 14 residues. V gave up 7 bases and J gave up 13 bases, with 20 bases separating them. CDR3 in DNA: TGTGCCAGCACCCTGGGATCTGGGACCGGGCCCCTCCACTTT. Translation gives CASTLGSGTGPLHF.

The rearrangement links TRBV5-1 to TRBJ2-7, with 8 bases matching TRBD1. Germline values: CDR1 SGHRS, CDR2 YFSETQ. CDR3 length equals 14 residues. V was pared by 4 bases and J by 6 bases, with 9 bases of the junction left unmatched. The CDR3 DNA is TGCGCCAGCAGCCCCGTAGGACAGGGATTCGAGCAGTACTTC. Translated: CASSPVGQGFEQYF.

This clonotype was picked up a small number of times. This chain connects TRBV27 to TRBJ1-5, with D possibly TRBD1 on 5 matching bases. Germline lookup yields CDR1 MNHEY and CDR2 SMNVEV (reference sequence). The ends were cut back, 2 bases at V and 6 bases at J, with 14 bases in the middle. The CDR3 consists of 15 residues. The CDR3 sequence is CASSLLREPVQPQHF. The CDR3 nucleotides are TGTGCCAGCAGTTTACTCAGGGAACCGGTTCAGCCCCAGCATTTT.

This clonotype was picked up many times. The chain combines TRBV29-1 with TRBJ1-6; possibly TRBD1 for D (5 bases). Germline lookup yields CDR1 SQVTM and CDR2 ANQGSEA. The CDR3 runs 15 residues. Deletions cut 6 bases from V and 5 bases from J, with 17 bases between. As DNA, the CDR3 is TGCAGCGTCAAAACCGACAGATTGGATAATTCACCCCTCCACTTT. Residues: CSVKTDRLDNSPLHF.

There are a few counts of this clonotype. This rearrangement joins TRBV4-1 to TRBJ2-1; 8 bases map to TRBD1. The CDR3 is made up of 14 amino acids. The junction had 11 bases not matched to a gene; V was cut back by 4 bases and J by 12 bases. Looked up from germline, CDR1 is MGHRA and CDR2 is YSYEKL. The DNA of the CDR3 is TGCGCCAGCAGCCTAGCGGCAGGGGGCTTAAGGCAGTTCTTC. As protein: CASSLAAGGLRQFF.

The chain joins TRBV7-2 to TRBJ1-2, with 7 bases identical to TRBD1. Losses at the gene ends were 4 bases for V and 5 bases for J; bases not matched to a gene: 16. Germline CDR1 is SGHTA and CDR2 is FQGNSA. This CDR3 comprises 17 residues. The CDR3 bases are TGTGCCAGCAGCTCCTTTTACCGGGACAGCTTGGATTATGGCTACACCTTC. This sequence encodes CASSSFYRDSLDYGYTF.

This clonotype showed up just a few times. Written as DNA, the CDR3 is TGTGCCAGCAGCAAACCACCTAAGGGTTATGGCTACACCTTC. This encodes CASSKPPKGYGYTF. The genes are TRBV28 and TRBJ1-2; D gene ambiguous. Looked up from germline, CDR1 is MDHEN and CDR2 is SYDVKM. This CDR3 contains 14 residues. Trimming left V 6 bases short and J 5 bases short, with 16 bases between.

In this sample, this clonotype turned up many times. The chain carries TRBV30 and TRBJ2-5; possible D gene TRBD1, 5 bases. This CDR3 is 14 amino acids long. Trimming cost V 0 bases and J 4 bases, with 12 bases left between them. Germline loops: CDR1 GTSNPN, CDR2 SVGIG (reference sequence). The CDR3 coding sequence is TGTGCCTGGAGTGTAGGGGTGATCGGAGAGACCCAGTACTTC. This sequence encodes CAWSVGVIGETQYF.

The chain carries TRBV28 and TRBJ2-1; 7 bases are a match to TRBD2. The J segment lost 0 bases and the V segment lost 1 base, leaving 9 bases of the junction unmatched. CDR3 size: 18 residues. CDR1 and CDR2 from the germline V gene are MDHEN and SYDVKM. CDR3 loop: CASSLSPGGVSSYNEQFF. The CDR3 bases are TGTGCCAGCAGTTTATCTCCGGGAGGCGTGAGCTCCTACAATGAGCAGTTCTTC.

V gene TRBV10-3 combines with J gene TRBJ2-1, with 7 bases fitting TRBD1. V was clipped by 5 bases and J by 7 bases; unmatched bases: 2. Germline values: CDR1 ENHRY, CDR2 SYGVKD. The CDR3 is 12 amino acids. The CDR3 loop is CAISQQGNEQFF. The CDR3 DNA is TGTGCCATCAGTCAACAGGGGAATGAGCAGTTCTTC.

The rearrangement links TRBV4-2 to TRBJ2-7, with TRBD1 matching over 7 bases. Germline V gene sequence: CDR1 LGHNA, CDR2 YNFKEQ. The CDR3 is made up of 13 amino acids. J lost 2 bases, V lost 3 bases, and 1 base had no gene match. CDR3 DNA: TGTGCCAGCAGCCACGGACAGGCCTACGAGCAGTACTTC. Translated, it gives CASSHGQAYEQYF.

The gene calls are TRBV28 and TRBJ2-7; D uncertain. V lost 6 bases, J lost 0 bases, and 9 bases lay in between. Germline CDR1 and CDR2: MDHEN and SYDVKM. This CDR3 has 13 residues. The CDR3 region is CASSPAASYEQYF. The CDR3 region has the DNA TGTGCCAGCAGCCCGGCAGCCTCCTACGAGCAGTACTTC. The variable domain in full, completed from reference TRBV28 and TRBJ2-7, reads DVKVTQSSRYLVKRTGEKVFLECVQDMDHENMFWYRQDPGLGLRLIYFSYDVKMKEKGDIPEGYSVSREKKERFSLILESASTNQTSMYLCASSPAASYEQYFGPGTRLTVT.

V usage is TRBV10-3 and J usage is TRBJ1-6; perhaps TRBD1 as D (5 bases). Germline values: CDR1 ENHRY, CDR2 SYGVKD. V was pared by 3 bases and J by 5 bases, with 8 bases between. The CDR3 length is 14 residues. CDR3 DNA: TGTGCCATCAGTGAAGGGGTCGATAATTCACCCCTCCACTTT. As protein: CAISEGVDNSPLHF.

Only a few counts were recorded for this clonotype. CDR3 loop: CASSTRTENTEAFF. The DNA of the CDR3 is TGTGCCAGCAGCACCCGGACGGAGAACACTGAAGCTTTCTTT. V and J are TRBV9 and TRBJ1-1; D is uncertain. The CDR3 consists of 14 residues. The V gene lost 4 bases and the J gene lost 1 base, with 11 bases spanning the gap. Germline V CDR1 and CDR2: SGDLS, YYNGEE.

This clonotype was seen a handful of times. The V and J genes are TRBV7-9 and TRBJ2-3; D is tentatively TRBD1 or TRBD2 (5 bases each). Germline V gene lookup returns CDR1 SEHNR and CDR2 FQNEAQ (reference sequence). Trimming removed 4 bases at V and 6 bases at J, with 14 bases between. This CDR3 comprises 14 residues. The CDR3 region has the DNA TGTGCCAGCAGCTGGGGGACCGTGGGCGATACGCAGTATTTT. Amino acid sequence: CASSWGTVGDTQYF.

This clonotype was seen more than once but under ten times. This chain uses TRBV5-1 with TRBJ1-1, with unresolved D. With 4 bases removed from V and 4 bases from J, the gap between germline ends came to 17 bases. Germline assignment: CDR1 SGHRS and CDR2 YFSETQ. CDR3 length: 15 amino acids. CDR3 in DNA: TGCGCCAGCAGCCTCCGGACGGGGAGTTCCACTGAAGCTTTCTTT. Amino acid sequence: CASSLRTGSSTEAFF.

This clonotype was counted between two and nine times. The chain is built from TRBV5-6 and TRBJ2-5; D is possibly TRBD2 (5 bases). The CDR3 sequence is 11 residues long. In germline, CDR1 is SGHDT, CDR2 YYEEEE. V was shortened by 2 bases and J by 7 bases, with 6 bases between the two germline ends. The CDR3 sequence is CASSLEGTQYF. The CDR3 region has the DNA TGTGCCAGCAGCTTAGAGGGGACCCAGTACTTC.

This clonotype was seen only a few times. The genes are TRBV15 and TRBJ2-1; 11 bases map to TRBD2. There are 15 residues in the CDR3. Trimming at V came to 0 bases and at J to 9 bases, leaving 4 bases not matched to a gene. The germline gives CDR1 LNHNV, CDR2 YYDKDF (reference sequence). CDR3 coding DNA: TGTGCCACCAGCAGAGATAGCGGGAGGGGCCCTGAGCAGTTCTTC. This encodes CATSRDSGRGPEQFF.

CDR3 residues: CSVLTEGHTEAFF. The CDR3 coding sequence is TGCAGCGTTCTTACGGAAGGGCACACTGAAGCTTTCTTT. The gene calls are TRBV29-1 and TRBJ1-1; D not resolved. CDR1 and CDR2 from the germline V gene are SQVTM and ANQGSEA. The CDR3 extends over 13 amino acids. V lost 5 bases, J lost 3 bases, and 13 bases lay in between.

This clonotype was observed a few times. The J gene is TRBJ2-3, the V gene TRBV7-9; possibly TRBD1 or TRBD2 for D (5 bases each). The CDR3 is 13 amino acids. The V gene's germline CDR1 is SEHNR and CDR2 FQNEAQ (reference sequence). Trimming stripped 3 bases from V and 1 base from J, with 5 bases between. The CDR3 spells CASSLGGTDTQYF. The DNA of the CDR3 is TGTGCCAGCAGCTTGGGGGGCACAGATACGCAGTATTTT.

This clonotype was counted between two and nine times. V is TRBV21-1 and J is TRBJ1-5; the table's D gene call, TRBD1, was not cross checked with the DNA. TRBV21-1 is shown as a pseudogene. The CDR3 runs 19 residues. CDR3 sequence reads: CASSNKPPTRDIHNQPQHF. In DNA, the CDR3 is TGTGCCAGCAGCAACAAACCCCCGACCCGGGACATACACAATCAGCCCCAGCATTTT.

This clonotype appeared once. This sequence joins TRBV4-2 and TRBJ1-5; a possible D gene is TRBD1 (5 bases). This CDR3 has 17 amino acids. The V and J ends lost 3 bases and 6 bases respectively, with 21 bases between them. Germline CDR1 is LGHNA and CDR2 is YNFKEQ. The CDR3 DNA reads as TGTGCCAGCAGCCAGAATCCGGGACCGGGAGGGAGTCAGCCCCAGCATTTT. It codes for CASSQNPGPGGSQPQHF.

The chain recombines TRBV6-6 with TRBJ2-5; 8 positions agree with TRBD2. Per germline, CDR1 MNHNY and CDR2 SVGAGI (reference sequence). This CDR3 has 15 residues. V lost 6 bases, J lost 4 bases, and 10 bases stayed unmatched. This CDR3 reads CASSDVRGGAETQYF. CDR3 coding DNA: TGTGCCAGCAGCGACGTTCGGGGGGGCGCAGAGACCCAGTACTTC.

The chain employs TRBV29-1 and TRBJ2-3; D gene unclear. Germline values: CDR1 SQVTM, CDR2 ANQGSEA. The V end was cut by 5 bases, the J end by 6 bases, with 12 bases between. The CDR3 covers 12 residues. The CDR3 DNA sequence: TGCAGCGTTCGGCCCCGAAGCGATACGCAGTATTTT. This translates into CSVRPRSDTQYF.

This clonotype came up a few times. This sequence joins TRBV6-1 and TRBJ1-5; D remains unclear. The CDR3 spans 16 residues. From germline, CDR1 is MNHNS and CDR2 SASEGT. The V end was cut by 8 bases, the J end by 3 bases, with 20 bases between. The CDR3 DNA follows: TGTGCCAGCCGAATACAACCGACCGGGATCAATCAGCCCCAGCATTTT. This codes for CASRIQPTGINQPQHF.

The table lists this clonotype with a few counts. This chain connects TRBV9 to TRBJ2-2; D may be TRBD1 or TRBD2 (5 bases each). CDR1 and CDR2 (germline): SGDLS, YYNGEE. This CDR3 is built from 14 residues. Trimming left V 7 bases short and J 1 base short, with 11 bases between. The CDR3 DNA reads TGTGCCAGCGGCAGGGACCTGAACACCGGGGAGCTGTTTTTT. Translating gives CASGRDLNTGELFF.